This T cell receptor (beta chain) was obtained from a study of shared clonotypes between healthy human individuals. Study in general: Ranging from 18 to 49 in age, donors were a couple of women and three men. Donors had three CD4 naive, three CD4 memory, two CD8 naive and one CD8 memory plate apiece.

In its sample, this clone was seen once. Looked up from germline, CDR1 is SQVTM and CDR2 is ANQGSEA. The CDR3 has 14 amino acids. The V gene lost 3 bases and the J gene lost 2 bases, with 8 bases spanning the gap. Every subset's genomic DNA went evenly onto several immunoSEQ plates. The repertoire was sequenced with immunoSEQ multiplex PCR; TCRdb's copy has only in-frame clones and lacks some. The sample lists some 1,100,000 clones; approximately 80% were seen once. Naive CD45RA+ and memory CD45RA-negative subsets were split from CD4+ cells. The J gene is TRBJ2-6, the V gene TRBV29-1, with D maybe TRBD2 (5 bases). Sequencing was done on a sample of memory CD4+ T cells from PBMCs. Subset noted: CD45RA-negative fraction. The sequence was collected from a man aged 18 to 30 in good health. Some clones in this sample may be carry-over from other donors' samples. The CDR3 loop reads CSVDRGAGANVLTF. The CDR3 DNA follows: TGCAGCGTTGATCGGGGAGCTGGGGCCAACGTCCTGACTTTC.